This TCR beta chain was profiled in a study of CXCR3-negative and CXCR3-positive naive CD8 T cells. Notes on the study in general: Against CXCR3-negative naive cells, CXCR3-positive naive cells showed more hydrophobic TRB CDR3s.

To note about this clonotype: The antigen is unknown.

This CDR3 is built from 16 residues. From germline, CDR1 is SGHTA and CDR2 FQGTGA. Preparation of TRB cDNA libraries relied on 5' RACE carrying UMI labels. From its re-call of the 5' RACE reads, TCRdb lists each CDR3 protein once, without DNA. With tens of thousands of distinct CDR3 sequences in the sample, the ten largest clones hold roughly 1.1%. Input material: naive CXCR3- CD8+ T cells from blood. The subset: CD45RO-CCR7+CD27+CD95- naive CD8+ T cells lacking CXCR3 (TNR3-). This chain links TRBV7-3 with TRBJ2-1; TCRdb calls TRBD2, which cannot be checked without DNA. The TCR was taken from a human donor in good health. Some clones in this sample may be carry-over from other donors' samples. CDR3 protein: CASSPRVSGPYNEQFF.